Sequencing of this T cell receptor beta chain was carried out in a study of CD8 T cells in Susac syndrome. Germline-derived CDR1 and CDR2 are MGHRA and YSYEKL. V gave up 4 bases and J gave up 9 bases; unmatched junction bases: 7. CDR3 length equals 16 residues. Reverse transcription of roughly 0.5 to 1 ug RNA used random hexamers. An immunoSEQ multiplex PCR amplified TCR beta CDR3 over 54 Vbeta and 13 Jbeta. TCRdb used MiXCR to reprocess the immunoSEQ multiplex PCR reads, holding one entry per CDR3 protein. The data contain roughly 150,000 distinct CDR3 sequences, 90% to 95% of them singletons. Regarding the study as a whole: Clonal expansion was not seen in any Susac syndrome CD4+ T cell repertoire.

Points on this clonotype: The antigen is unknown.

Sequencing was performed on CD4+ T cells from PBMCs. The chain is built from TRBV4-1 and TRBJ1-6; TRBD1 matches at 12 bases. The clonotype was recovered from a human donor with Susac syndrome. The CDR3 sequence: CASSRGTGGAGSPLHF. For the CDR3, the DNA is TGCGCCAGCAGCCGCGGGACAGGGGGCGCCGGTTCACCCCTCCACTTT.